This T cell receptor (beta chain) was retrieved from a study of T cell responses to AZD1222 COVID-19 vaccine. Profiled with immunoSEQ multiplex PCR; TCRdb holds only in-frame clones, not every one. This sample has about 100,000 clones; around 94% occur once, and the top ten carry 2.2%. The receptor's source is an adult in good health. This material consisted of peripheral blood, taken on day 0 of AZD1222 vaccination.

Here the CDR3 DNA reads TGTGCCAGCAGTGAGGCAGCGTACCATTCACCCCTCCACTTT. Its protein is CASSEAAYHSPLHF. The chain links TRBV6-4 to TRBJ1-6; D unresolved. CDR1 and CDR2 (germline): MRHNA, SNTAGT. The V end lost 3 bases, the J end lost 8 bases, and 11 bases lay between the germline ends. The CDR3 covers 14 residues.